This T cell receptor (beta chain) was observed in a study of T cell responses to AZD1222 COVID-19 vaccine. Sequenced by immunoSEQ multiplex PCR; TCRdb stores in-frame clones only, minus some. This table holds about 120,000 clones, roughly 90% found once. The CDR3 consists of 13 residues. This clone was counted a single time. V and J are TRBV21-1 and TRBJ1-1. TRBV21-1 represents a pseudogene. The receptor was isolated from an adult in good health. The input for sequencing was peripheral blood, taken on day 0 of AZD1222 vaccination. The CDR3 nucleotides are TGTGCCAGCAGCAAAGAATCGGGGACTGAAGCTTTCTTT. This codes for CASSKESGTEAFF.